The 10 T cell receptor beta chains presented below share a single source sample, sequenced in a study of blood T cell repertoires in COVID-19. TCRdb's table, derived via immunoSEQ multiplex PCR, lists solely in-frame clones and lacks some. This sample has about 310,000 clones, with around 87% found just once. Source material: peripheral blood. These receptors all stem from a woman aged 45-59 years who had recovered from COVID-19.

The CDR3 nucleotides read TGTGCCAGCAGCTCCCGTGCGCGTCCTGAGCAGTTCTTC. It encodes CASSSRARPEQFF. The rearrangement links TRBV7-8 to TRBJ2-1; D is ambiguous. This CDR3 region has 13 residues. V lost 4 bases, J lost 9 bases, and 13 bases lay in between. CDR1 and CDR2 (germline): SGHVS, FQNEAQ.

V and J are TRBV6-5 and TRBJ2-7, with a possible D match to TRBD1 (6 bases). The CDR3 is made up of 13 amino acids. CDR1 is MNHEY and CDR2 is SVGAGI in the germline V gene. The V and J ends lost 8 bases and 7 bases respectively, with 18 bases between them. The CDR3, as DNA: TGTGCCAGCCGGACAGCGGCCCTCTGGGAGCAGTACTTC. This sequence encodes CASRTAALWEQYF.

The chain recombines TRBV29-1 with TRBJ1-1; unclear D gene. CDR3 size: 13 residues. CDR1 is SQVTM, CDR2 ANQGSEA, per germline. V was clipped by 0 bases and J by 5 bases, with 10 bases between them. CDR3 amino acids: CSVEDMPTTEAFF. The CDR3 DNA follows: TGCAGCGTTGAAGATATGCCGACAACTGAAGCTTTCTTT.

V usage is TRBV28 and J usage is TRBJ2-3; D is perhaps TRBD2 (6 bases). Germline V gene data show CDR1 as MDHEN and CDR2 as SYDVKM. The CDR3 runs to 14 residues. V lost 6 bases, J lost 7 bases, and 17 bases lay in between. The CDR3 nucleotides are TGTGCCAGCAGCGTCCGGGACTGGGGTAATACGCAGTATTTT. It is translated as CASSVRDWGNTQYF.

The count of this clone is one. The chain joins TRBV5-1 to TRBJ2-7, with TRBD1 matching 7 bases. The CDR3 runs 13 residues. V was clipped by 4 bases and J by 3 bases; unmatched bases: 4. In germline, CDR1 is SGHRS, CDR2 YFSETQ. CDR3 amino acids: CASSGGQIYEQYF. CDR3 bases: TGCGCCAGCAGCGGGGGACAGATCTACGAGCAGTACTTC.

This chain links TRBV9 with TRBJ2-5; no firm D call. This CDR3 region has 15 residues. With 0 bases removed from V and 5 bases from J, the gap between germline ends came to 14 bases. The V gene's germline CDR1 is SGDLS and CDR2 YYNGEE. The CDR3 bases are TGTGCCAGCAGCGTAGACCCAACACCGCGGGAGACCCAGTACTTC. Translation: CASSVDPTPRETQYF.

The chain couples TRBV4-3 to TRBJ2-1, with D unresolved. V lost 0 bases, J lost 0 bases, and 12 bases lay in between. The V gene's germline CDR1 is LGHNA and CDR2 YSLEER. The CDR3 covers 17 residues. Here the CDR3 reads CASSQDSYRSSYNEQFF. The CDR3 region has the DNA TGCGCCAGCAGCCAAGACAGCTACAGAAGCTCCTACAATGAGCAGTTCTTC.

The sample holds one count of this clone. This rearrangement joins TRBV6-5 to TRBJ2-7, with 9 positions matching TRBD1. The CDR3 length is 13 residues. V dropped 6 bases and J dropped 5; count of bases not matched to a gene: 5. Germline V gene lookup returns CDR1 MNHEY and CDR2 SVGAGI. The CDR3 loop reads CASRLGTGHEQYF. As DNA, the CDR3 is TGTGCCAGCAGACTTGGGACAGGGCACGAGCAGTACTTC.

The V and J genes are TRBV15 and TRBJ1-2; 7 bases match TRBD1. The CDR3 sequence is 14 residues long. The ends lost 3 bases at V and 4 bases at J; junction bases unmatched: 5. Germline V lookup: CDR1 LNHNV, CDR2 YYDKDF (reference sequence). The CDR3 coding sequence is TGTGCCACCAGCAGCAACAGGGGCGGCTATGGCTACACCTTC. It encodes CATSSNRGGYGYTF.

CDR3 sequence (DNA): TGTGCCTGGAGTGTACCCCTTCCGGGACAGGGGAACAATCAGCCCCAGCATTTT. Translating gives CAWSVPLPGQGNNQPQHF. The rearrangement joins TRBV30 to TRBJ1-5, with 10 bases aligning to TRBD1. The germline V gene encodes CDR1 GTSNPN and CDR2 SVGIG (reference sequence). With V trimmed by 0 bases and J by 3 bases, 11 bases remained unmatched. The CDR3 is 18 residues long.